This T cell receptor beta chain was identified during a study of blood T cell repertoires in COVID-19. Study-level information: In each case, the material was cDNA or gDNA derived from T cells, B-cell-depleted T cells, or PBMCs.

Produced via immunoSEQ multiplex PCR; TCRdb's table is partial and in-frame only. The repertoire includes 150,000 to 200,000 clones, approximately 86% of them detected once, and 2.5% to 4% sits in the top ten. The germline V gene encodes CDR1 SGHNT and CDR2 YYREEE (reference sequence). The germline V and J ends were trimmed by 0 bases and 2 bases, with 8 bases remaining between them. The CDR3 totals 14 residues. This clone was recorded once. The V and J genes are TRBV5-4 and TRBJ1-1; D is unresolved. This clonotype was sampled from a man in his sixties or seventies with acute or convalescent COVID-19. The sample taken for sequencing was peripheral blood. The CDR3 here is CASSLVAGNTEAFF. The CDR3 bases are TGTGCCAGCAGCTTGGTTGCGGGTAACACTGAAGCTTTCTTT.